These 15 T cell receptor beta chains were sequenced from one sample in a study of CD8 T cells in ankylosing spondylitis (dated by TCRdb to 2015 to 2018). Library method: 5' RACE. Sequencer: Illumina HiSeq 2500. The raw public data were reprocessed by TCRdb itself: fastp quality trimming at Q25, MiXCR clonotype calling, in-frame beta chains only. Records with the same CDR3 protein are collapsed into one entry carrying the most frequent genes and DNA. The sample data list 270,000 or so distinct CDR3 sequences, and over 15% of these were observed just once. The top ten constitute around 32% of the sample. The sequenced sample consisted of blood, either unsorted or a sorted T cell fraction (not recorded which). These receptors were collected from a male donor with ankylosing spondylitis or in good health (not recorded which).

For the CDR3, the DNA is TGTGCCAGCAGTACCCGGACCGGGGGCAATCAGCCCCAGCATTTT. Translated, it gives CASSTRTGGNQPQHF. This sequence joins TRBV28 and TRBJ1-5, with D unresolved. Trimming left V 5 bases short and J 2 bases short, with 13 bases between. This CDR3 region has 15 residues. Germline V CDR1 and CDR2: MDHEN, SYDVKM. Combining the CDR3 with reference TRBV28 and TRBJ1-5 gives the whole variable domain DVKVTQSSRYLVKRTGEKVFLECVQDMDHENMFWYRQDPGLGLRLIYFSYDVKMKEKGDIPEGYSVSREKKERFSLILESASTNQTSMYLCASSTRTGGNQPQHFGDGTRLSIL.

This clonotype has a count of ten or more. J is TRBJ2-1 and V is TRBV6-1, with D hard to call. CDR1 is MNHNS and CDR2 is SASEGT in the germline V gene. The CDR3 has 15 residues. Trimming left V 6 bases short and J 0 bases short, with 12 bases between. This chain's CDR3 is CASSPGPSSYNEQFF. The CDR3, as DNA: TGTGCCAGCAGCCCTGGCCCCAGCTCCTACAATGAGCAGTTCTTC.

The chain couples TRBV6-5 to TRBJ2-7, with 8 bases identical to TRBD1. The J segment lost 3 bases and the V segment lost 2 bases, leaving 3 bases of the junction unmatched. Germline V CDR1 and CDR2: MNHEY, SVGAGI. The CDR3 covers 14 residues. CDR3 residues: CASSYADRGYEQYF. In DNA, the CDR3 is TGTGCCAGCAGTTACGCAGACAGGGGCTACGAGCAGTACTTC.

The table lists this clonotype with a few counts. J is TRBJ2-7 and V is TRBV9, with 7 bases lining up with TRBD1. The germline V gene has CDR1 SGDLS and CDR2 YYNGEE. The CDR3 is made up of 14 amino acids. Unmatched junction bases numbered 7, after V lost 2 bases and J lost 5 bases. The CDR3 sequence is CASSVEGAWDEQYF. The CDR3 nucleotides read TGTGCCAGCAGCGTTGAGGGGGCGTGGGACGAGCAGTACTTC.

The table lists this clonotype with a few counts. The gene calls are TRBV20-1 and TRBJ2-1; 16 bases line up with TRBD2. This CDR3 region has 16 residues. Germline lookup yields CDR1 DFQATT and CDR2 SNEGSKA (reference sequence). This CDR3 is CSGLGTSGRARNEQFF. In DNA form, the CDR3 reads TGCAGCGGACTAGGGACTAGCGGGAGGGCCCGCAATGAGCAGTTCTTC.

This clonotype was detected only a few times. The rearrangement uses TRBV5-6 and TRBJ1-4; D remains unclear. The CDR3 contains 15 residues. The V end was cut by 6 bases, the J end by 4 bases, with 16 bases between. Germline V lookup: CDR1 SGHDT, CDR2 YYEEEE. The CDR3 DNA reads TGTGCCAGCAACAAAAAAAGGGCAGTTAATGAAAAACTGTTTTTT. It specifies CASNKKRAVNEKLFF.

The rearrangement links TRBV27 to TRBJ2-4; D assignment may be TRBD1 or TRBD2 (5 bases each). V lost 6 bases and J lost 4, with 10 bases in between. The CDR3 length is 13 residues. Germline-derived CDR1 and CDR2 are MNHEY and SMNVEV (reference sequence). CDR3 nucleotides: TGTGCCAGCAGGGGACGGTCAAAAAACATTCAGTACTTC. This translates into CASRGRSKNIQYF.

In this sample, this clonotype turned up many times. The chain uses TRBV4-3 and TRBJ1-1, with D possibly TRBD1 on 6 matching bases. This CDR3 contains 12 residues. V lost 4 bases and J 5 bases, leaving 8 bases between the germline ends. Germline V gene lookup returns CDR1 LGHNA and CDR2 YSLEER. For the CDR3, the DNA is TGCGCCAGCAGCCTCAGGGGAACTGAAGCTTTCTTT. Amino acids: CASSLRGTEAFF.

This clonotype was counted only a few times. The V gene is TRBV20-1, the J gene TRBJ2-4, with TRBD1 matching 11 bases. The V segment lost 5 bases and the J segment 1 base; nucleotides outside the gene matches: 7. CDR3 length equals 16 residues. The germline CDR1 and CDR2 sequences are DFQATT and SNEGSKA (reference sequence). CDR3 protein: CSALGQGEGAKNIQYF. Written as DNA, the CDR3 is TGCAGTGCTTTGGGACAGGGGGAAGGCGCCAAAAACATTCAGTACTTC.

This clonotype has at least ten counts. The genes are TRBV12-3 or TRBV12-4 and TRBJ1-2; maybe TRBD1 (5 bases). The CDR3 length is 17 residues. V was trimmed by 6 bases and J by 2 bases, leaving 22 bases between them. CDR3 in DNA: TGTGCCAGCAGCTCTGGACACAGCGTAAGCGCGAACTATGGCTACACCTTC. This translates into CASSSGHSVSANYGYTF.

Ten or more counts support this clonotype. The chain carries TRBV6-2 or TRBV6-3 and TRBJ2-7; TRBD2 aligns across 13 bases. Germline CDR1 is MNHEY and CDR2 is SVGEGT. The CDR3 has 14 residues. V shed 7 bases and J 2 bases; nucleotides not matched to a gene: 2. In DNA form, the CDR3 reads TGTGCCAGCACCGGACTAGCGGGAGCCTACGAGCAGTACTTC. It codes for CASTGLAGAYEQYF.

This clonotype was recorded a few times. One base away lies a much larger clone, so this may be a sequencing read error. The rearrangement links TRBV11-3 to TRBJ2-7; D gene unclear. V was trimmed by 3 bases and J by 2 bases, leaving 2 bases between them. Germline CDR1 reads SGHNT; CDR2 reads YENEEA. The CDR3 sequence is 11 residues long. The CDR3 here is CASSFPYEQYF. CDR3 bases: TGTGCCAGCAGCTTCCCCTACGAGCAGTACTTC.

This clonotype was seen at least ten times. The chain has TRBV29-1 and TRBJ2-2; D ambiguous. This CDR3 contains 11 residues. Germline V CDR1 and CDR2: SQVTM, ANQGSEA. V was pared by 4 bases and J by 3 bases, with 3 bases between. The CDR3 loop is CSVVHTGELFF. The CDR3 DNA is TGCAGCGTTGTACACACCGGGGAGCTGTTTTTT.

The V call is TRBV3-1, the J call TRBJ2-5; possible D gene TRBD1, 7 bases. V shed 0 bases and J shed 7 bases, with 21 bases lying between them. This CDR3 is built from 17 residues. CDR1 LGHDT and CDR2 YNNKEL come from the germline V gene (reference sequence). The CDR3 region has the DNA TGTGCCAGCAGCCAAGATTGGGGGAGGCCCCCAGGGGGGACCCAGTACTTC. Protein product: CASSQDWGRPPGGTQYF.

The V call is TRBV20-1, the J call TRBJ2-7; D could derive from TRBD1 or TRBD2 (5 bases each). This CDR3 comprises 13 residues. V was cut by 6 bases and J by 3 bases, with 15 bases left in between. In germline, CDR1 is DFQATT, CDR2 SNEGSKA (reference sequence). CDR3 residues: CSAPGTVFYEQYF. The CDR3 nucleotides read TGCAGTGCCCCCGGGACGGTCTTCTACGAGCAGTACTTC.